In its sample, the clone carrying this T cell receptor (beta chain) was seen a few times. TCR beta CDR3 sequences were amplified from RNA transcripts. HTBI primers drove first-round RT-PCR of the TCR CDR3. TCRdb recomputed calls from the multiplex PCR reads with MiXCR, one row per CDR3 protein. The sample includes about 580,000 distinct CDR3 sequences, 46% seen only once; the top ten take more than 7.5%. This entry is derived from a study of T cells in Graves' hyperthyroidism and ophthalmopathy. Germline CDR1 reads SGHRS; CDR2 reads YFSETQ. The CDR3 loop spans 13 amino acids. V shed 6 bases and J shed 0 bases, with 10 bases lying between them.

This receptor was obtained from a woman in her late teens or twenties with Graves' hyperthyroidism. This chain connects TRBV5-1 to TRBJ2-7; D unresolved. The sample comprised peripheral blood or thyroid tissue (not recorded which). The CDR3 DNA reads TGCGCCAGCAAAGACGGACGCTCCTACGAGCAGTACTTC. Encoded protein: CASKDGRSYEQYF.